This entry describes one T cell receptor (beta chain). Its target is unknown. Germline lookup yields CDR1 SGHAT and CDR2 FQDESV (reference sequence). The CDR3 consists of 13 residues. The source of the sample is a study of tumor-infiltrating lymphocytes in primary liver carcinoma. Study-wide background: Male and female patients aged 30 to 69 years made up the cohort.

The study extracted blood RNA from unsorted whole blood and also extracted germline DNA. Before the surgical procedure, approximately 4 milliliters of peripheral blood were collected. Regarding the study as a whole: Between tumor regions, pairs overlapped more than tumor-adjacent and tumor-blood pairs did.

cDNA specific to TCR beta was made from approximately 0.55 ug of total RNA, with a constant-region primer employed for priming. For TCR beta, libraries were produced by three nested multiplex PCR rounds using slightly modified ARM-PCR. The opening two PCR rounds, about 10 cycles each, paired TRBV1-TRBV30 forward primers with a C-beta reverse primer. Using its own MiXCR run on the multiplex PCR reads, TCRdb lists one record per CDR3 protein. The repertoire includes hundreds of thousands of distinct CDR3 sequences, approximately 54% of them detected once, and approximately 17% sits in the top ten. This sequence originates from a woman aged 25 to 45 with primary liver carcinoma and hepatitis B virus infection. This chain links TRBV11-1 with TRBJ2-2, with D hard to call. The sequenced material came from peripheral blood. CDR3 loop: CANSFWDSGELFF. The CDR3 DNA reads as TGTGCTAACAGCTTTTGGGATTCCGGGGAGCTGTTTTTT.